Listed here is a single T cell receptor (beta chain). As yet, its antigen is unknown. The source of the sample is a study of response to subunit inactivated influenza vaccine. Study-level findings and limits: The authors put forward the suggestion that each seasonal influenza vaccination may bring in only a limited number of new T cells.

Each CDR3 protein is one row after TCRdb ran MiXCR on the RT-PCR reads. Here the sample spans roughly 760,000 distinct CDR3 sequences, 21% being singletons. This receptor was taken from a man aged 45-60 years who received an inactivated influenza vaccine. Sequenced here: PBMCs from blood, sampled 4 to 6 days after vaccination.

The CDR3 reads CASSSNRGLNTEAFF. CDR3 DNA sequence: TGTGCCAGCAGTTCCAACAGGGGGTTGAACACTGAAGCTTTCTTT. V gene TRBV6-2 or TRBV6-3 combines with J gene TRBJ1-1; 8 nucleotides align to TRBD1. The J segment lost 0 bases and the V segment lost 4 bases, leaving 4 bases of the junction unmatched. CDR1 and CDR2 (germline): MNHEY, SVGEGT. CDR3 size: 15 residues.